Here is one T cell receptor (beta chain) with its context. Its specificity is unknown. This sample was taken from a study of OX40 agonist ivuxolimab in advanced cancers. Study as a whole: The diagnoses of dose-escalation patients were hepatocellular carcinoma, melanoma, renal cell or head and neck cancer.

Broader study findings: Fewer expanded clones were found on average in CD4+ than in CD8+ T cells.

This CDR3 is 14 amino acids long. Profiled with immunoSEQ multiplex PCR; TCRdb holds only in-frame clones, not every one. The table lists approximately 82,000 clones, about nine tenths of them singletons. This sequence was found in an adult with an advanced solid tumor such as melanoma, head and neck, liver or kidney cancer. The starting material was CD4+ or CD8+ T cells sorted from blood, obtained in a trial of the OX40 agonist ivuxolimab. The chain joins TRBV21-1 to TRBJ2-1. TRBV21-1 is reported as a pseudogene. The CDR3 here is CASSKVQRNNEQFF. In DNA form, the CDR3 reads TGTGCCAGCAGCAAAGTACAGCGAAACAATGAGCAGTTCTTC.